The source of this T cell receptor beta chain is a study of T cells in Graves' hyperthyroidism and ophthalmopathy. Only a few counts were recorded for this clonotype. Antigen unknown. Sequence at one end of the junction differs from germline and may be a read error. Broader study findings: The model forecast ophthalmopathy, anticipating it by a median approximately 6.1 months before onset.

This CDR3 spans 14 amino acids. Germline values: CDR1 SGHRS, CDR2 YFSETQ. RNA transcripts were the template for amplifying TCR beta CDR3 regions. HTBI primers drove first-round RT-PCR of the TCR CDR3. TCRdb itself ran the multiplex PCR reads through MiXCR, one entry per CDR3 protein. The table has about 400,000 distinct CDR3 sequences, approximately 15% seen once. V gene TRBV5-1 combines with J gene TRBJ2-3; D is possibly TRBD2 (6 bases). This TCR was recovered from a woman aged 25 to 39 with Graves' hyperthyroidism. The sequencing sample was made of blood. The CDR3 DNA follows: TGCACCAGCAGCGCGGGACCAAGCACAGATACGCAGTATTTT. Amino acids: CTSSAGPSTDTQYF.